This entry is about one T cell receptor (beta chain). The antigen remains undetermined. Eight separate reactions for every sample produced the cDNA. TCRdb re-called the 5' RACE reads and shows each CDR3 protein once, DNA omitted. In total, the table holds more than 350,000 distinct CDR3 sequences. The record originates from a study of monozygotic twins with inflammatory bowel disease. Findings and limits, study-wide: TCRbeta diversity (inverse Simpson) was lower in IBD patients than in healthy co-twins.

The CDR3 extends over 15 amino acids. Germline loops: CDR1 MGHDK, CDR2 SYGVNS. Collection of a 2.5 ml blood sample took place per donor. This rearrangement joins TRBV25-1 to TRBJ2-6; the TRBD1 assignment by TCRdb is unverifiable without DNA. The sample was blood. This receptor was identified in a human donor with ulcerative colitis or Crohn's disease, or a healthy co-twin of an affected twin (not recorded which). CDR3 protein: CASSEGGTGANVLTF.